This passage covers 3 T cell receptor beta chains from one sample sequenced in a study of memory CD4+ T cells and cytomegalovirus serostatus. Assay: immunoSEQ multiplex PCR; the TCRdb copy retains only in-frame clones and omits some. Of about 56,000 clones listed, about three quarters are singletons. The sort gate was single viable CD3+CD4+CD8-CD45RO+ cells for memory CD4+ T cells. Sequencing input: memory CD4+ T cells from blood. These receptors were obtained from an adult in good health and CMV-seropositive.

J is TRBJ2-1 and V is TRBV7-2; D gene unclear. The V gene's germline CDR1 is SGHTA and CDR2 FQGNSA. The CDR3 runs to 13 residues. V shed 0 bases and J shed 6 bases, with 6 bases lying between them. CDR3 DNA sequence: TGTGCCAGCAGCTTAGCGAGCCTCAATGAGCAGTTCTTC. Amino acids: CASSLASLNEQFF. Based on the CDR3 plus reference TRBV7-2 and TRBJ2-1, the full variable domain is GAGVSQSPSNKVTEKGKDVELRCDPISGHTALYWYRQSLGQGLEFLIYFQGNSAPDKSGLPSDRFSAERTGGSVSTLTIQRTQQEDSAVYLCASSLASLNEQFFGPGTRLTVL.

J is TRBJ2-2 and V is TRBV7-3, with D perhaps assigned TRBD1 or TRBD2 (5 bases each). The V end lost 2 bases, the J end lost 7 bases, and 11 bases lay between the germline ends. This CDR3 is built from 14 residues. Germline CDR1 is SGHTA and CDR2 is FQGTGA. In DNA, the CDR3 is TGTGCCAGCAGCTTAGAGGGGAAGAACGGGGAGCTGTTTTTT. Its protein product is CASSLEGKNGELFF. Full variable domain (missing parts from reference TRBV7-3 and TRBJ2-2): GAGVSQTPSNKVTEKGKYVELRCDPISGHTALYWYRQSLGQGPEFLIYFQGTGAADDSGLPNDRFFAVRPEGSVSTLKIQRTERGDSAVYLCASSLEGKNGELFFGEGSRLTVL.

In this sample, this clone turned up a few times. This chain connects TRBV6-1 to TRBJ2-3; the D gene is possibly TRBD2 (5 bases). The CDR3 runs to 17 residues. Germline V gene sequence: CDR1 MNHNS, CDR2 SASEGT. The ends were cut back, 3 bases at V and 2 bases at J, with 18 bases in the middle. CDR3 nucleotides: TGTGCCAGCAGTGACGCCAGAGGGTGGCAGGACACAGATACGCAGTATTTT. Translating gives CASSDARGWQDTDTQYF.